Listed below are T cell receptor beta chains from one sample, sequenced in a study of cytomegalovirus exposure and HLA in healthy donors. Libraries were prepared by immunoSEQ multiplex PCR; TCRdb keeps only in-frame clonotypes and omits some of them. The table includes roughly 250,000 clones, roughly 86% detected once. The source material was PBMCs. These receptor sequences come from a woman between 40 and 50 years old in good health and CMV-seropositive. CDR3s include the opening cysteine and the closing phenylalanine or tryptophan. Fields, in order: V gene, D gene, clone size, CDR3 length, J gene, CDR3 DNA, CDR3 protein. A D gene is named only where the DNA matches it firmly. Not all rows give a size; the values are once, few, many and, for expanded clones, a class.

V gene: TRBV5-6; D gene: NA; clone size: NA; CDR3 length: 14; J gene: TRBJ1-2; CDR3 DNA: TGTGCCAGCAGCTTGATGGGGAGAACTTATGGCTACACCTTC; CDR3 protein: CASSLMGRTYGYTF
V gene: TRBV6-5; D gene: TRBD2; clone size: NA; CDR3 length: 15; J gene: TRBJ2-7; CDR3 DNA: TGTGCCAGCAGTTACTCGGGACTAGCGGGAGTTGAGCAGTACTTC; CDR3 protein: CASSYSGLAGVEQYF
V gene: TRBV6-1; D gene: TRBD1; clone size: NA; CDR3 length: 15; J gene: TRBJ2-5; CDR3 DNA: TGTGCCAGCAGTGACGGGACAGGGGGCTACGAGACCCAGTACTTC; CDR3 protein: CASSDGTGGYETQYF
V gene: TRBV19; D gene: TRBD1; clone size: few; CDR3 length: 14; J gene: TRBJ2-2; CDR3 DNA: TGTGCCAGTAAGGCCCGGGACAGCACCGGGGAGCTGTTTTTT; CDR3 protein: CASKARDSTGELFF
V gene: TRBV5-1; D gene: NA; clone size: NA; CDR3 length: 15; J gene: TRBJ2-6; CDR3 DNA: TGCGCCAGCAGCTTGGATGGTTCTGGGGCCAACGGCCTGACTTTC; CDR3 protein: CASSLDGSGANGLTF
V gene: TRBV9; D gene: NA; clone size: NA; CDR3 length: 17; J gene: TRBJ1-1; CDR3 DNA: TGTGCCAGCAGCCCATACGTTGGGGGGGGGTCAGGCACTGAAGCTTTCTTT; CDR3 protein: CASSPYVGGGSGTEAFF
V gene: TRBV30; D gene: NA; clone size: NA; CDR3 length: 14; J gene: TRBJ1-5; CDR3 DNA: TGTGCCTGGAGTGGGGTCTGGGGAGCTCAGCCCCAGCATTTT; CDR3 protein: CAWSGVWGAQPQHF
V gene: TRBV5-6; D gene: TRBD1; clone size: few; CDR3 length: 16; J gene: TRBJ2-1; CDR3 DNA: TGTGCCAGCAGTAAGGGGGCCCTGATCTCCTACAATGAGCAGTTCTTC; CDR3 protein: CASSKGALISYNEQFF
V gene: TRBV11-3; D gene: NA; clone size: NA; CDR3 length: 16; J gene: TRBJ2-4; CDR3 DNA: TGTGCCAGCAGCTTGCAGGGCCAGGGGGCCAAAAACATTCAGTACTTC; CDR3 protein: CASSLQGQGAKNIQYF
V gene: TRBV2; D gene: TRBD1; clone size: NA; CDR3 length: 13; J gene: TRBJ1-2; CDR3 DNA: TGTGCCAGCAGCGTGACAGGGCTCTATGGCTACACCTTC; CDR3 protein: CASSVTGLYGYTF
V gene: TRBV11-2; D gene: TRBD1; clone size: NA; CDR3 length: 15; J gene: TRBJ2-3; CDR3 DNA: TGTGCCAGCAGTTTCCCGACAGGGGTGACAGATACGCAGTATTTT; CDR3 protein: CASSFPTGVTDTQYF
V gene: TRBV19; D gene: NA; clone size: NA; CDR3 length: 17; J gene: TRBJ1-4; CDR3 DNA: TGTGCCAGTAGTATAGCGGGCCCGGGATTCCGACGTGGAAAACTGTTTTTT; CDR3 protein: CASSIAGPGFRRGKLFF
V gene: TRBV4-3; D gene: NA; clone size: NA; CDR3 length: 17; J gene: TRBJ2-1; CDR3 DNA: TGCGCCAGCAGCCAAGAATCGGGGCGGGGGTCCCCCAGGGGGCAGTTCTTC; CDR3 protein: CASSQESGRGSPRGQFF
V gene: TRBV5-1; D gene: TRBD1; clone size: NA; CDR3 length: 15; J gene: TRBJ2-5; CDR3 DNA: TGCGCCAGCTCTGAGGACAGGGGATGGTTAGAGACCCAGTACTTC; CDR3 protein: CASSEDRGWLETQYF
V gene: TRBV7-2; D gene: TRBD2; clone size: NA; CDR3 length: 15; J gene: TRBJ2-3; CDR3 DNA: TGTGCCAGCAGCTCATACAAGCGGGAGACAGATACGCAGTATTTT; CDR3 protein: CASSSYKRETDTQYF
V gene: TRBV5-6; D gene: NA; clone size: NA; CDR3 length: 14; J gene: TRBJ2-3; CDR3 DNA: TGTGCCAGCAGCCTGGGACACCCTACAGATACGCAGTATTTT; CDR3 protein: CASSLGHPTDTQYF
V gene: TRBV29-1; D gene: NA; clone size: once; CDR3 length: 10; J gene: TRBJ2-3; CDR3 DNA: TGCAGCGTTGAGTCGGGTACGCAGTATTTT; CDR3 protein: CSVESGTQYF
V gene: TRBV4-2; D gene: NA; clone size: NA; CDR3 length: 17; J gene: TRBJ2-4; CDR3 DNA: TGTGCCAGCAGCCAAGTTTCCCCGATGGGAGACAAAAACATTCAGTACTTC; CDR3 protein: CASSQVSPMGDKNIQYF
V gene: TRBV30; D gene: NA; clone size: NA; CDR3 length: 14; J gene: TRBJ2-5; CDR3 DNA: TGTGCCTGGAGTAACACAGGGCACCAAGAGACCCAGTACTTC; CDR3 protein: CAWSNTGHQETQYF
V gene: TRBV27; D gene: TRBD1; clone size: NA; CDR3 length: 14; J gene: TRBJ2-7; CDR3 DNA: TGTGCCAGCAGCGCCGGGACAGGGGACTACGAGCAGTACTTC; CDR3 protein: CASSAGTGDYEQYF
V gene: TRBV6-5; D gene: NA; clone size: few; CDR3 length: 16; J gene: TRBJ1-1; CDR3 DNA: TGTGCCAGCAGTTACTCGCGGGCCGTCATGAACACTGAAGCTTTCTTT; CDR3 protein: CASSYSRAVMNTEAFF
V gene: TRBV4-1; D gene: NA; clone size: NA; CDR3 length: 15; J gene: TRBJ2-3; CDR3 DNA: TGCGCCAGCAGCCAACACGGGGTTACCACTGATACGCAGTATTTT; CDR3 protein: CASSQHGVTTDTQYF
V gene: TRBV9; D gene: NA; clone size: few; CDR3 length: 18; J gene: TRBJ2-1; CDR3 DNA: TGTGCCAGCAGCGATCCCTATGGAGCGGAGACCTCCTACAATGAGCAGTTCTTC; CDR3 protein: CASSDPYGAETSYNEQFF
V gene: TRBV30; D gene: NA; clone size: NA; CDR3 length: 13; J gene: TRBJ1-5; CDR3 DNA: TGTGCCTGGAGTGTACGGTCGGATCAGCCCCAGCATTTT; CDR3 protein: CAWSVRSDQPQHF
V gene: TRBV9; D gene: NA; clone size: NA; CDR3 length: 12; J gene: TRBJ2-7; CDR3 DNA: TGTGCCAGCAGCAAAGTCGGGGGCGAGCAGTACTTC; CDR3 protein: CASSKVGGEQYF
V gene: TRBV28; D gene: NA; clone size: NA; CDR3 length: 16; J gene: TRBJ2-7; CDR3 DNA: TGTGCCAGCAGTCCGAGAGGAGGAAGGCTTTCCTACGAGCAGTACTTC; CDR3 protein: CASSPRGGRLSYEQYF
V gene: TRBV7-2; D gene: NA; clone size: NA; CDR3 length: 15; J gene: TRBJ2-2; CDR3 DNA: TGTGCCAGCAGCTCGACAGGAACGAACACCGGGGAGCTGTTTTTT; CDR3 protein: CASSSTGTNTGELFF
V gene: TRBV4-2; D gene: NA; clone size: once; CDR3 length: 14; J gene: TRBJ1-1; CDR3 DNA: TGTGCCAGCAGCCAAGGAACCCGGGGCACTGAAGCTTTCTTT; CDR3 protein: CASSQGTRGTEAFF
V gene: TRBV2; D gene: NA; clone size: NA; CDR3 length: 15; J gene: TRBJ2-6; CDR3 DNA: TGTGCCAGCAGTTCGAGAAACTCTGGGGCCAACGTCCTGACTTTC; CDR3 protein: CASSSRNSGANVLTF
V gene: TRBV7-2; D gene: TRBD1; clone size: NA; CDR3 length: 15; J gene: TRBJ1-1; CDR3 DNA: TGTGCCAGCAGCTCTGACAGGGCCCTGAACACTGAAGCTTTCTTT; CDR3 protein: CASSSDRALNTEAFF
V gene: TRBV2; D gene: NA; clone size: NA; CDR3 length: 14; J gene: TRBJ1-6; CDR3 DNA: TGTGCCAGCATGGGAGGGTCCCCTTATTCACCCCTCCACTTT; CDR3 protein: CASMGGSPYSPLHF
V gene: TRBV28; D gene: NA; clone size: NA; CDR3 length: 11; J gene: TRBJ2-5; CDR3 DNA: TGTGCCAGCAGTTCGCCAGCGGTCCAGTACTTC; CDR3 protein: CASSSPAVQYF
V gene: TRBV27; D gene: NA; clone size: few; CDR3 length: 15; J gene: TRBJ1-2; CDR3 DNA: TGTGCCAGCAGTTTGGCCGGGACACAACTCTATGGCTACACCTTC; CDR3 protein: CASSLAGTQLYGYTF
V gene: TRBV4-2; D gene: TRBD2; clone size: NA; CDR3 length: 17; J gene: TRBJ2-7; CDR3 DNA: TGTGCCAGCAGCCAAGACCTAGCGGGAGGGCCTAACTGCGAGCAGTACTTC; CDR3 protein: CASSQDLAGGPNCEQYF
V gene: TRBV27; D gene: NA; clone size: NA; CDR3 length: 11; J gene: TRBJ2-3; CDR3 DNA: TGTGCCAGCAGCAACACAGATACGCAGTATTTT; CDR3 protein: CASSNTDTQYF
V gene: TRBV6-5; D gene: NA; clone size: NA; CDR3 length: 12; J gene: TRBJ1-6; CDR3 DNA: TGTGCCAGTTCGGACAGCAATTCACCCCTCCACTTT; CDR3 protein: CASSDSNSPLHF